A selection of T cell receptor beta chains follows, all from one sample in a study of blood T cell repertoires in COVID-19. The data were produced by immunoSEQ multiplex PCR, yet TCRdb's version contains in-frame clones alone and is incomplete. The sample lists some 64,000 clones; under 80% were seen once. Sequences were obtained from peripheral blood. These receptor sequences come from a man aged 55 to 70 with acute or convalescent COVID-19. Each CDR3 is given with its conserved first and last residue. D genes are given only for firm matches. Some rows mark clone size as missing; the rest say once, few, many or name a class of expanded clone.

few	TRBV5-4	NA	TRBJ1-2	CASAQGGVYRYGYTF	TGTGCCAGCGCGCAAGGCGGGGTCTACAGATATGGCTACACCTTC
NA	TRBV19	TRBD2	TRBJ2-1	CATHSGRAYNEQFF	TGTGCCACCCATAGCGGGAGGGCGTACAATGAGCAGTTCTTC
NA	TRBV19	NA	TRBJ1-5	CASSISRAADQPQHF	TGTGCCAGTAGTATCTCGCGGGCCGCCGATCAGCCCCAGCATTTT
once	TRBV10-2	NA	TRBJ1-1	CASSRGDEAFF	TGCGCCAGCAGTAGGGGCGATGAAGCTTTCTTT
NA	TRBV14	TRBD2	TRBJ2-3	CASSRRLAGPKITDTQYF	TGTGCCAGCAGCCGCCGACTAGCGGGACCTAAAATAACCGATACGCAGTATTTT
NA	TRBV3-1/TRBV3-2	NA	TRBJ2-1	CASSHSAEQFF	TGTGCCAGCAGCCACAGCGCTGAGCAGTTCTTC
NA	TRBV5-4	NA	TRBJ2-7	CASSLGPVSYEQYF	TGTGCCAGCAGCCTTGGGCCGGTTTCCTACGAGCAGTACTTC
NA	TRBV11-1	NA	TRBJ1-1	CASSFSGTMNTEAFF	TGTGCCAGCAGCTTTAGTGGGACAATGAACACTGAAGCTTTCTTT
NA	TRBV10-2	TRBD1	TRBJ1-2	CASSESGTVYGYTF	TGCGCCAGCAGTGAGTCCGGGACAGTTTATGGCTACACCTTC
NA	TRBV30	NA	TRBJ1-5	CAWSVSGGNQPQHF	TGTGCCTGGAGTGTATCTGGGGGGAATCAGCCCCAGCATTTT
NA	TRBV7-2	NA	TRBJ2-7	CASSSRTGRPYEQYF	TGTGCCAGCAGCTCACGCACAGGGCGACCCTACGAGCAGTACTTC
NA	TRBV14	NA	TRBJ2-7	CASSQVRGGEQYF	TGTGCCAGCAGCCAAGTCAGGGGTGGCGAGCAGTACTTC
once	TRBV3-1/TRBV3-2	NA	TRBJ2-3	CASSQGAGNTDTQYF	TGTGCCAGCAGCCAAGGGGCAGGGAACACAGATACGCAGTATTTT
NA	TRBV3-1/TRBV3-2	NA	TRBJ2-6	CASSQAGSGANVLTF	TGTGCCAGCAGCCAAGCGGGCTCTGGGGCCAACGTCCTGACTTTC
NA	TRBV29-1	NA	TRBJ1-1	CSVVRGAQGEAFF	TGCAGCGTTGTCAGGGGAGCGCAGGGTGAAGCTTTCTTT
NA	TRBV7-9	TRBD1	TRBJ1-6	CASSSGTGNSPLHF	TGTGCCAGCAGCTCCGGGACAGGAAATTCACCCCTCCACTTT
NA	TRBV19	TRBD1	TRBJ1-5	CASSSEGQGDGNQPQHF	TGTGCCAGTAGTTCTGAGGGACAGGGGGATGGCAATCAGCCCCAGCATTTT
NA	TRBV19	TRBD1	TRBJ1-5	CASSDRGLQPQHF	TGTGCCAGTAGCGACAGGGGGCTTCAGCCCCAGCATTTT
NA	TRBV7-9	TRBD1	TRBJ1-3	CASSLGTGDHTIYF	TGTGCCAGCAGCTTAGGGACAGGGGACCACACCATATATTTT
few	TRBV4-2	NA	TRBJ2-7	CASSQGRARGGYEQYF	TGTGCCAGCAGCCAAGGCCGGGCCAGGGGTGGATACGAGCAGTACTTC
few	TRBV7-9	NA	TRBJ2-7	CASSLGSQAYEQYF	TGTGCCAGCAGCTTAGGGTCTCAGGCCTACGAGCAGTACTTC
NA	TRBV3-1/TRBV3-2	NA	TRBJ2-1	CASSQGGGEQFF	TGTGCCAGCAGCCAAGGCGGCGGAGAGCAGTTCTTC
NA	TRBV5-5	NA	TRBJ1-5	CASSLAQANQPQHF	TGTGCCAGCAGCTTGGCGCAGGCAAATCAGCCCCAGCATTTT
many	TRBV29-1	NA	TRBJ1-1	CTTYTGGNTEAFF	TGCACAACCTACACTGGCGGGAACACTGAAGCTTTCTTT
NA	TRBV28	TRBD2	TRBJ2-1	CASGERGFSYNEQFF	TGTGCCAGCGGGGAGCGGGGCTTTTCCTACAATGAGCAGTTCTTC
NA	TRBV28	TRBD2	TRBJ2-7	CASRRLGGAYEQYF	TGTGCCAGCAGGAGACTTGGGGGGGCCTACGAGCAGTACTTC
few	TRBV19	NA	TRBJ2-6	CASSLYGTNVLTF	TGTGCCAGTAGTCTTTACGGGACCAACGTCCTGACTTTC
few	TRBV2	NA	TRBJ1-4	CASRTQEGWNEKLFF	TGTGCCAGCAGGACTCAGGAGGGGTGGAATGAAAAACTGTTTTTT
few	TRBV5-1	TRBD1	TRBJ1-4	CASSLGLTGGRTNEKLFF	TGCGCCAGCAGCTTGGGCCTCACAGGGGGGCGGACTAATGAAAAACTGTTTTTT
NA	TRBV6-5	NA	TRBJ2-3	CASRTTGRDTQYF	TGTGCCAGCAGGACGACAGGGAGGGATACGCAGTATTTT
NA	TRBV19	TRBD1	TRBJ1-1	CASSFRRQGVEAFF	TGTGCCAGTAGTTTCCGGAGACAGGGGGTTGAAGCTTTCTTT
NA	TRBV5-4	TRBD2	TRBJ2-3	CASSLSGSVDTQYF	TGTGCCAGCAGCTTGAGCGGGAGCGTGGATACGCAGTATTTT
NA	TRBV6-1	TRBD1	TRBJ2-7	CASSEFRGSYEQYF	TGTGCCAGCAGTGAATTCAGGGGGTCCTACGAGCAGTACTTC
NA	TRBV6-2/TRBV6-3	TRBD1	TRBJ2-7	CASSLTGVAEQYF	TGTGCCAGCAGCCTAACAGGGGTGGCCGAGCAGTACTTC
NA	TRBV27	NA	TRBJ2-7	CASSLSTAGPNPDEQYF	TGTGCCAGCAGTTTATCAACGGCGGGCCCCAATCCCGACGAGCAGTACTTC
NA	TRBV4-2	TRBD2	TRBJ2-1	CASSQGEASGAGEQFF	TGTGCCAGCAGCCAAGGGGAGGCTAGCGGGGCCGGTGAGCAGTTCTTC
NA	TRBV29-1	TRBD2	TRBJ2-5	CSAAGGSQETQYF	TGCAGCGCCGCGGGCGGGAGCCAAGAGACCCAGTACTTC
once	TRBV4-3	NA	TRBJ1-6	CASSDTGISPLHF	TGCGCCAGCAGCGATACAGGGATTTCACCCCTCCACTTT
NA	TRBV24-1	NA	TRBJ1-5	CATITEGSAQPQHF	TGTGCCACCATAACGGAAGGGAGCGCCCAGCCCCAGCATTTT
NA	TRBV6-5	TRBD1	TRBJ1-2	CASSLGTGFYGYTF	TGTGCCAGCAGCCTAGGGACAGGGTTCTATGGCTACACCTTC